Each of the 15 T cell receptor beta chains below was sequenced from the same sample in a study of Ad26.COV2.S vaccination and SARS-CoV-2 variants. Profiling relied on immunoSEQ multiplex PCR, and the TCRdb table lists in-frame clones only, not all of them. The table records over 110,000 clones, 70% to 90% of them present only once. This material consisted of peripheral blood, taken after recovery from COVID-19. These receptors all come from a human donor who had recovered from COVID-19.

The CDR3 loop reads CASSSLLGSLKNTEAFF. CDR3 coding DNA: TGTGCCAGCTCATCACTGTTGGGGTCCCTCAAGAACACTGAAGCTTTCTTT. This chain links TRBV18 with TRBJ1-1; no clear D. Trimming pared 5 bases from V and 1 base from J, leaving 20 bases between. Germline V gene lookup returns CDR1 KGHSH and CDR2 LQKENI. This CDR3 comprises 17 residues.

The chain couples TRBV6-6 to TRBJ2-5; a possible D gene is TRBD1 (5 bases). The CDR3 is made up of 13 amino acids. Trimming removed 7 bases at V and 2 bases at J, with 11 bases between. Germline V gives CDR1 MNHNY, CDR2 SVGAGI (reference sequence). The CDR3 sequence is CASIRGIQETQYF. The CDR3 nucleotides are TGTGCCAGCATTAGGGGAATACAAGAGACCCAGTACTTC.

The V call is TRBV12-3 or TRBV12-4, the J call TRBJ2-7, with D tentatively TRBD2 (5 bases). This CDR3 is 12 amino acids long. Trimming stripped 5 bases from V and 7 bases from J, with 12 bases between. The DNA for the CDR3 is TGTGCCAGCAGTCCCCGGGGAGAAGAGCAGTACTTC. Translation gives CASSPRGEEQYF.

J is TRBJ1-4 and V is TRBV28; TRBD1 aligns across 9 bases. Germline assignment: CDR1 MDHEN and CDR2 SYDVKM. This CDR3 has 15 residues. J gave up 5 bases and V 6 bases, and 7 bases lay outside the gene matches. CDR3 in amino acids: CASSRRDRVNEKLFF. The CDR3 DNA reads TGTGCCAGCAGCCGGCGGGACAGGGTAAATGAAAAACTGTTTTTT.

This clone occurred a few times. This sequence joins TRBV5-6 and TRBJ1-4; possibly TRBD1 for D (5 bases). Germline values: CDR1 SGHDT, CDR2 YYEEEE. Deletions cut 4 bases from V and 5 bases from J, with 18 bases between. The CDR3 is 16 residues long. The chain's CDR3 is CASSLPVRGTNEKLFF. CDR3 in DNA: TGTGCCAGCAGCCTCCCTGTGAGGGGAACGAATGAAAAACTGTTTTTT.

The V and J genes are TRBV4-3 and TRBJ1-2, with 11 bases aligning to TRBD1. Looked up from germline, CDR1 is LGHNA and CDR2 is YSLEER. The CDR3 extends over 15 amino acids. Germline trimming cut 3 bases from V and 4 bases from J; bases unmatched to any gene: 4. CDR3 bases: TGCGCCAGCAGCCAGGGGACAGGGGGAGTCTATGGCTACACCTTC. Translating gives CASSQGTGGVYGYTF.

The chain combines TRBV6-6 with TRBJ2-5, with TRBD1 as a possible D gene (5 bases). The CDR3 is 15 amino acids. V lost 8 bases and J 4 bases, leaving 20 bases between the germline ends. The V gene's germline CDR1 is MNHNY and CDR2 SVGAGI (reference sequence). CDR3 nucleotide sequence: TGTGCCAGCCACGCCTTTGGGGCAACAAGAGAGACCCAGTACTTC. This encodes CASHAFGATRETQYF.

The rearrangement joins TRBV15 to TRBJ1-1; D is unresolved. Germline-derived CDR1 and CDR2 are LNHNV and YYDKDF (reference sequence). This CDR3 is built from 11 residues. Deletions cut 1 base from V and 6 bases from J, with 3 bases between. For the CDR3, the DNA is TGTGCCACCAGCAGAGCGGCTGAAGCTTTCTTT. It translates to CATSRAAEAFF.

This rearrangement joins TRBV18 to TRBJ2-7, with D possibly being TRBD1 (5 bases). This CDR3 is built from 14 residues. Looked up from germline, CDR1 is KGHSH and CDR2 is LQKENI. Trimming took 0 bases from V and 7 from J, leaving 13 bases between them. The CDR3 DNA reads TGTGCCAGCTCACCACCGTTGACAAGGGGAGAGCAGTACTTC. Protein: CASSPPLTRGEQYF.

J is TRBJ2-7 and V is TRBV7-9; D remains unclear. Per the germline V gene, CDR1 is SEHNR and CDR2 is FQNEAQ (reference sequence). This CDR3 is 12 amino acids long. The ends were cut back, 6 bases at V and 0 bases at J, with 6 bases in the middle. CDR3 region: CASSHFSYEQYF. In DNA, the CDR3 is TGTGCCAGCAGTCATTTCTCCTACGAGCAGTACTTC.

The V and J genes are TRBV19 and TRBJ2-3, with 9 positions matching TRBD1. Trimming at V came to 2 bases and at J to 1 base, leaving 7 bases not matched to a gene. Germline-derived CDR1 and CDR2 are LNHDA and SQIVND (reference sequence). This CDR3 is built from 17 residues. CDR3 in amino acids: CASSIITGGLGTDTQYF. The CDR3 bases are TGTGCCAGTAGTATAATCACAGGGGGCCTCGGCACAGATACGCAGTATTTT.

The chain is built from TRBV4-1 and TRBJ1-3, with D perhaps TRBD1 (6 bases). The CDR3 consists of 14 residues. Germline CDR1 MGHRA, CDR2 YSYEKL. V was shortened by 3 bases and J by 7 bases, with 13 bases between the two germline ends. The CDR3 sequence: CASSQALGANTIYF. CDR3 sequence (DNA): TGCGCCAGCAGCCAGGCCCTGGGGGCGAACACCATATATTTT.

J is TRBJ1-2 and V is TRBV4-1; maybe TRBD1 (5 bases). Per the germline V gene, CDR1 is MGHRA and CDR2 is YSYEKL. Trimming cost V 3 bases and J 6 bases, with 23 bases left between them. The CDR3 has 17 residues. CDR3 residues: CASSQGLQSLLTDGYTF. The CDR3 DNA follows: TGCGCCAGCAGCCAGGGACTACAGTCTCTACTTACTGATGGCTACACCTTC.

This chain links TRBV7-2 with TRBJ2-5; 8 bases map to TRBD1. The CDR3 runs to 14 residues. Germline V gives CDR1 SGHTA, CDR2 FQGNSA. Losses at the gene ends were 3 bases for V and 5 bases for J; bases not matched to a gene: 5. In DNA, the CDR3 is TGTGCCAGCAGCTTGGACAGGGTGGAGGAGACCCAGTACTTC. It specifies CASSLDRVEETQYF.

V usage is TRBV18 and J usage is TRBJ1-2; TRBD1 aligns across 7 bases. V dropped 6 bases and J dropped 6; count of bases not matched to a gene: 16. Germline values: CDR1 KGHSH, CDR2 LQKENI. This CDR3 comprises 16 residues. As DNA, the CDR3 is TGTGCCAGCTCCGAGAGGACAGGTAGTATTTTTGATGGCTACACCTTC. Its translation is CASSERTGSIFDGYTF.